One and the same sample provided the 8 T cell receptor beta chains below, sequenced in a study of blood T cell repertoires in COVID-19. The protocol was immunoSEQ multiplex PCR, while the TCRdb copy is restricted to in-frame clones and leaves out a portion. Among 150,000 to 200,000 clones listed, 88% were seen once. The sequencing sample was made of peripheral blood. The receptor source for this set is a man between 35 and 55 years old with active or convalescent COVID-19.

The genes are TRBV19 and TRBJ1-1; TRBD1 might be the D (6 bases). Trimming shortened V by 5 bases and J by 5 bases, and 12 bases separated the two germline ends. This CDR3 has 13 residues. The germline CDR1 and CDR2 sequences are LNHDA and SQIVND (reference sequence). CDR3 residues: CASSQGISTEAFF. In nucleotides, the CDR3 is TGTGCCAGTAGTCAGGGGATTTCGACTGAAGCTTTCTTT.

The CDR3 DNA reads TGTGCCAGCAGTGGGCCGGGACAGTCCTACGAGCAGTACTTC. This sequence encodes CASSGPGQSYEQYF. This chain uses TRBV27 with TRBJ2-7; TRBD1 matches 7 bases. V trimming: 5 bases; J trimming: 1 base; junction bases outside the gene matches: 5. There are 14 residues in the CDR3. Looked up from germline, CDR1 is MNHEY and CDR2 is SMNVEV (reference sequence).

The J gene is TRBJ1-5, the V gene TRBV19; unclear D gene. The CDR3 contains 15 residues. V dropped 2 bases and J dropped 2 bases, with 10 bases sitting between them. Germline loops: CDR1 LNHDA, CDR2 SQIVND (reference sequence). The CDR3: CASSIRGTGNQPQHF. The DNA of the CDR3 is TGTGCCAGTAGTATACGGGGTACGGGCAATCAGCCCCAGCATTTT.

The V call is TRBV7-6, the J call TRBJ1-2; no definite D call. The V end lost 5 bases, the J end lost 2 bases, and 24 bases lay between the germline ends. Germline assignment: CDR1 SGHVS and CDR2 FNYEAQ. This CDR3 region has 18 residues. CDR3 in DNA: TGTGCCAGCAGCAAAAATCCCCAAGGCCCAACAGAAAACTATGGCTACACCTTC. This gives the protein CASSKNPQGPTENYGYTF.

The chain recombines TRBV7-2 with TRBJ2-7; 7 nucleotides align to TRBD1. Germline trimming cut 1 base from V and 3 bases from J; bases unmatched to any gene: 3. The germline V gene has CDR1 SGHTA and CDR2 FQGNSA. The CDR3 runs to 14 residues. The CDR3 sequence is CASSLGTGIYEQYF. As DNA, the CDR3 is TGTGCCAGCAGCTTAGGGACAGGAATCTACGAGCAGTACTTC.

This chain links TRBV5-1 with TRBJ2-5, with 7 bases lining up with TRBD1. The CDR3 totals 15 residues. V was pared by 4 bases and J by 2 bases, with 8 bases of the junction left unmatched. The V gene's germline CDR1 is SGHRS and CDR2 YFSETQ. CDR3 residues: CASSPGTAPQETQYF. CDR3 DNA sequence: TGCGCCAGCAGCCCGGGGACAGCCCCTCAAGAGACCCAGTACTTC.

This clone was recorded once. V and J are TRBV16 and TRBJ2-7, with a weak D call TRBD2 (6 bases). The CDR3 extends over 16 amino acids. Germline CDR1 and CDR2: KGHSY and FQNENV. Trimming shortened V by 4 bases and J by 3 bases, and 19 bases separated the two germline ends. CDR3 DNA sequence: TGTGCCAGCAGCCCTCTTGGAGGGAGCACCCACTACGAGCAGTACTTC. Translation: CASSPLGGSTHYEQYF.

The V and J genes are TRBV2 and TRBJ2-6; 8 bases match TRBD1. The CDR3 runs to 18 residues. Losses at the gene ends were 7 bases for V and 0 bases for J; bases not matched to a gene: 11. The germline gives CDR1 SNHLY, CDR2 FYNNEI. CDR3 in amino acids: CASTSPGTGVSGANVLTF. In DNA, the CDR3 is TGTGCCAGCACTAGCCCCGGGACAGGCGTCTCTGGGGCCAACGTCCTGACTTTC.